The rows below give T cell receptor beta chains drawn from one sample of a study of early T cells in non-severe SARS-CoV-2 infection. In TCRdb, the 5' RACE reads were re-called with MiXCR into one record per CDR3 protein. The table shows 75,000 to 80,000 distinct CDR3 sequences, with roughly 9.4% occurring only once. Sequenced input: whole blood. Every receptor here comes from an adult who was a healthcare worker with PCR-confirmed SARS-CoV-2 infection or an uninfected control (not recorded which). CDR3s include the opening cysteine and the closing phenylalanine or tryptophan. Each record gives: J gene, V gene, clone size, D gene, CDR3 DNA, CDR3 protein. D genes are given only for firm matches. Clone size is given for some rows only: seen once, a few or many times, or a class if the clone is expanded.

TRBJ2-7,TRBV30,many,.,TGTGCCTGGAGTACCCCGGCGAACGAGCAGTACTTC,CAWSTPANEQYF
TRBJ2-1,TRBV6-4,many,.,TGTGCCAGCAGTGAAACCCACCCAGGGGCAGGGGTGGATGAGCAGTTCTTC,CASSETHPGAGVDEQFF
TRBJ2-5,TRBV5-6,few,.,TGTGCCAGCAGCTACAGAGGCCGAGAGACCCAGTACTTC,CASSYRGRETQYF
TRBJ2-5,TRBV7-3,few,.,TGTGCCAGCAGCCCTAACTCGGAGACCCAGTACTTC,CASSPNSETQYF
TRBJ2-2,TRBV7-9,few,.,TGTGCCAGCAGCTTAATTGAGACAGCCACCGGGGAGCTGTTTTTT,CASSLIETATGELFF
TRBJ2-1,TRBV19,.,.,TGTGCCAGTAGTACGACAGGACCCTCCTACAATGAGCAGTTCTTC,CASSTTGPSYNEQFF
TRBJ2-7,TRBV14,many,.,TGTGCCAGCAGCCCGAGTCCTAGGTACGAGCAGTACTTC,CASSPSPRYEQYF
TRBJ2-5,TRBV20-1,many,TRBD2,TGCAGTGCTATTTCGTCACTAGCGGGAGGAGAGACCCAGTACTTC,CSAISSLAGGETQYF
TRBJ2-4,TRBV18,many,.,TGTGCCAGCTCTTTATGGGCTGACATTCAGTACTTC,CASSLWADIQYF
TRBJ1-5,TRBV30,few,.,TGTGCCTGGAGCCGGGGGTATGGGCCCCAGCATTTT,CAWSRGYGPQHF
TRBJ2-1,TRBV10-3,many,.,TGTGCCATCAGTGTAGCGAATGAGCAGTTCTTC,CAISVANEQFF
TRBJ1-5,TRBV12-5,.,TRBD1,TGTGCTAGTGGTTTGGTACCTAGTGGGACAGGGGGCGCAGAACAGCCCCAGCATTTT,CASGLVPSGTGGAEQPQHF
TRBJ2-7,TRBV25-1,many,.,TGTGCCAGCAGCAGCTGGGACCTAGGGGACTACGAGCAGTACTTC,CASSSWDLGDYEQYF
TRBJ2-2,TRBV3-1,few,TRBD2,TGTGCCAGCAGTGCACTAGCGGGAAAAACCGGGGAGCTGTTTTTT,CASSALAGKTGELFF
TRBJ2-1,TRBV12-5,.,TRBD1,TGTGCTAGTGGACAGGGGTTTAGTTACAATGAGCAGTTCTTC,CASGQGFSYNEQFF
TRBJ2-2,TRBV12-3/TRBV12-4,.,TRBD2,TGTGCCAGCAGTAAGACTAGCGGGAGACCCGGGGAGCTGTTTTTT,CASSKTSGRPGELFF
TRBJ1-5,TRBV3-1,many,.,TGTGCCAGCAGCCAAGAACAGGGAATTCAGCCCCAGCATTTT,CASSQEQGIQPQHF
TRBJ2-1,TRBV27,few,TRBD2,TGTGCCAGCAGTCTCGTAGCGGGAGGCGGGAATGAGCAGTTCTTC,CASSLVAGGGNEQFF
TRBJ2-7,TRBV2,many,TRBD1,TGTGCCAGCAGCTGGGGGACAGCTCCCACCTCAGGGCGATACGAGCAGTACTTC,CASSWGTAPTSGRYEQYF
TRBJ1-2,TRBV20-1,.,.,TGCAGTGCCTGGGACGGCTATTACTATGGCTACACCTTC,CSAWDGYYYGYTF
TRBJ1-2,TRBV10-3,many,.,TGTGCCATCAGGGACCCAGGGGCACCTAATGGCTACACCTTC,CAIRDPGAPNGYTF
TRBJ2-6,TRBV6-5,.,TRBD2,TGTGCCAGCAGTCCCCGACGGCTAGCGGGAGAGGGCGGTGGCTCTGGGGCCAACGTCCTGACTTTC,CASSPRRLAGEGGGSGANVLTF
TRBJ2-6,TRBV10-3,many,.,TGTGCCATCAGTGAACTAGCCCCTGGGGCCAACGTCCTGACTTTC,CAISELAPGANVLTF
TRBJ2-7,TRBV12-3/TRBV12-4,many,TRBD2,TGTGCCAGCAGTTTTTCGGGGGGAGTCTACGAGCAGTACTTC,CASSFSGGVYEQYF
TRBJ1-1,TRBV27,many,.,TGTGCCAGCGGAACCACAAGGACTGAAGCTTTCTTT,CASGTTRTEAFF
TRBJ1-1,TRBV3-1,few,.,TGTGCCAGCAGTCAGTACACTGAAGCTTTCTTT,CASSQYTEAFF
TRBJ2-2,TRBV7-2,many,.,TGTGCCAGCTCACCCTGGGCTAGAGCAGGCGGGGAGCTGTTTTTT,CASSPWARAGGELFF
TRBJ1-5,TRBV28,many,.,TGTGCCAGCGGGGCTCAGCCCCAGCATTTT,CASGAQPQHF
TRBJ1-1,TRBV29-1,many,.,TGCAGCGTTGGGGGGCGCCTAAAACGGACTGAAGCTTTCTTT,CSVGGRLKRTEAFF
TRBJ2-7,TRBV3-1,.,.,TGTGCCAGCAGCCAAGGATTCGGGATTGAGCAGTACTTC,CASSQGFGIEQYF
TRBJ1-6,TRBV15,.,.,TGTGCCACCAGCGGACCCCAGGGGCCAAATTCACCCCTCCACTTT,CATSGPQGPNSPLHF
TRBJ2-1,TRBV20-1,many,.,TGCAGTGCTAGAGATTCGGCTAGCGCCGCCTACAATGAGCAGTTCTTC,CSARDSASAAYNEQFF
TRBJ1-6,TRBV7-9,few,.,TGTGCCAGCAGCTTTAGCCCAGGGGATTATTCACCCCTCCACTTT,CASSFSPGDYSPLHF
TRBJ1-5,TRBV6-5,few,.,TGTGCCAGCAGCCGAGACGGTAGCAATCAGCCCCAGCATTTT,CASSRDGSNQPQHF
TRBJ2-1,TRBV20-1,.,TRBD2,TGCAGTGCGCTTCGGACTAGCGGCGGTCGGGAGCAGTTCTTC,CSALRTSGGREQFF
TRBJ2-7,TRBV5-4,few,.,TGTGCCAGCAGCTTGGATACCTCTACGGAGCAGTACTTC,CASSLDTSTEQYF
TRBJ1-1,TRBV27,many,TRBD1,TGTGCCAGCAGTCCTCGACAGGGGTGGACTCGCGCTGAAGCTTTCTTT,CASSPRQGWTRAEAFF
TRBJ2-2,TRBV6-4,.,.,TGTGCCAGCAGTCAAACGGTGGTGGCCGGGGAGCTGTTTTTT,CASSQTVVAGELFF
TRBJ2-1,TRBV3-1,many,.,TGTGCCAGCAGCCAAGGGACGCCTAGAAGAGACAATGAGCAGTTCTTC,CASSQGTPRRDNEQFF
TRBJ2-3,TRBV6-6,many,.,TGTGCCAGCCTCCCGGGGGGCACAGATACGCAGTATTTT,CASLPGGTDTQYF
TRBJ2-1,TRBV6-4,.,TRBD2,TGTGCCAGCAGTGAGAGCGGGGGACCCTACAATGAGCAGTTCTTC,CASSESGGPYNEQFF
TRBJ1-5,TRBV20-1,.,.,TGCAGTGCAATACAGGATTCCTATAGCAATCAGCCCCAGCATTTT,CSAIQDSYSNQPQHF
TRBJ1-2,TRBV20-1,many,TRBD1,TGCAGTGCTCCCACCGGACAGGGGTGGGGGGTTAACTATGGCTACACCTTC,CSAPTGQGWGVNYGYTF
TRBJ2-7,TRBV29-1,many,.,TGCAGCGTTGAAGATTTGCGACAGGACAGCTCCTACGAGCAGTACTTC,CSVEDLRQDSSYEQYF
TRBJ2-1,TRBV6-2/TRBV6-3,many,TRBD2,TGTGCCAGCAGGAGACTAGCCAATGAGCAGTTCTTC,CASRRLANEQFF
TRBJ2-2,TRBV27,.,.,TGTGCCAGCAGTTTATACCTGGGGGAGCTGTTTTTT,CASSLYLGELFF
TRBJ2-5,TRBV3-1,many,.,TGTGCCAGCAGCCACAGGGACGGACGGCGGACCCAGTACTTC,CASSHRDGRRTQYF
TRBJ2-3,TRBV7-8,.,.,TGTGCCAGCAGCTTAGAAATTGGCGGGAAGTGGACAGATACGCAGTATTTT,CASSLEIGGKWTDTQYF
TRBJ2-2,TRBV18,many,.,TGTGCCAGCTCGTACAAGGACCTGGCCGGGGAGCTGTTTTTT,CASSYKDLAGELFF